This T cell receptor beta chain was sequenced for a study of breast tumors, draining lymph nodes, adjacent tissues. The study's findings and limits: Compared with lymph nodes, tumors were less diverse; compared with nontumor tissue, more. The lymph node origin of tumor T cells was framed as consistent with a hypothesis, not demonstrated. Luminal-like breast cancer showed significantly higher tumor–nontumor repertoire similarity than basal-like. Findings are consistent with lymph node origin and intratumoral expansion of most tumor T cells.

The CDR3 runs to 14 residues. V was clipped by 5 bases and J by 0 bases, with 8 bases between them. This clonotype was seen repeatedly, ten times or more. What it recognizes is unknown. MiXCR, run by TCRdb on the multiplex PCR reads, gives a single entry per CDR3 protein. The sample consists of about 89,000 distinct CDR3 sequences, roughly 30% of them appearing once. Breast cancer patients provided tissue from their axillary draining lymph nodes. The chain has TRBV12-3 or TRBV12-4 and TRBJ1-3; the D is unclear. This TCR was recovered from a female donor with breast cancer. Some clones in this sample may be carry-over from other donors' samples. The sequencing input was axillary lymph node tissue. Here the CDR3 reads CASSQSRSGNTIYF. CDR3 nucleotides: TGTGCCAGCAGTCAAAGTCGCTCTGGAAACACCATATATTTT.